The rows below give T cell receptor beta chains drawn from one sample of a study of OX40 agonist ivuxolimab in advanced cancers. Libraries were prepared by immunoSEQ multiplex PCR; TCRdb keeps only in-frame clonotypes and omits some of them. The sample yields around 44,000 clones, approximately 80% seen once. Sample: CD4+ or CD8+ T cells sorted from blood, taken in a trial of the OX40 agonist ivuxolimab. The receptors originated from an adult with an advanced solid tumor such as melanoma, head and neck, liver or kidney cancer. Each CDR3 is given with its conserved first and last residue.

J gene | V gene | CDR3 protein
TRBJ2-5 | TRBV7-9 | CASSHGQGEHQYF
TRBJ2-6 | TRBV11-2 | CASSLRTAFSGANVLTF
TRBJ2-7 | TRBV4-1 | CASSPDRTGYYEQYF
TRBJ2-2 | TRBV5-1 | CASSSDVANTGELFF
TRBJ1-2 | TRBV5-4 | CASSFGQENYGYTF
TRBJ2-2 | TRBV7-8 | CASSRRGGAGSPGELFF
TRBJ1-1 | TRBV28 | CASSYLGARNPTEAFF
TRBJ2-6 | TRBV25-1 | CASSDGSPSSGANVLTF
TRBJ2-7 | TRBV6-1 | CASRTGSTYEQYF
TRBJ2-3 | TRBV29-1 | CSVGGYLTDTQYF
TRBJ1-1 | TRBV5-1 | CASSSGTYTEAFF
TRBJ2-6 | TRBV9 | CASSASGAGANVLTF
TRBJ1-2 | TRBV28 | CASKPDYGYTF
TRBJ2-1 | TRBV7-9 | CASSYKLAGGGNEQFF
TRBJ1-1 | TRBV5-1 | CASSPHVTNTEAFF
TRBJ1-2 | TRBV28 | CASADRGYGYTF
TRBJ1-4 | TRBV7-9 | CASSLGQGTTNEKLFF
TRBJ1-4 | TRBV5-6 | CASSRPGTGGFEKLFF
TRBJ2-5 | TRBV5-4 | CASSLRQGETQYF
TRBJ1-4 | TRBV19 | CASSARVTGRSSVVREKLFF
TRBJ2-6 | TRBV6-5 | CASSYSRFSGANVLTF
TRBJ2-1 | TRBV29-1 | CSGCVGSYNEQFF
TRBJ2-1 | TRBV30 | CAWTRLTGHDNEQFF
TRBJ2-1 | TRBV10-3 | CAISESMPDYNEQFF
TRBJ1-5 | TRBV4-1 | CASSQGLNSNQPQHF
TRBJ1-5 | TRBV28 | CASRPTSGPQHF
TRBJ1-1 | TRBV10-3 | CAISERVQAEAFF
TRBJ2-5 | TRBV5-4 | CASSWMGGNQETQYF
TRBJ2-3 | TRBV6-6 | CASSYPGRGGDTQYF
TRBJ2-3 | TRBV27 | CASKGAGDTQYF
TRBJ1-2 | TRBV9 | CASSPRGYGYTF
TRBJ2-2 | TRBV7-9 | CASSASGGRLRAGELFF
TRBJ1-1 | TRBV18 | CASSTRTGVPEAFF
TRBJ1-1 | TRBV6-1 | CASSEGGGQGTEAFF
TRBJ1-3 | TRBV5-6 | CASSYRGKSLLSGNTIYF
TRBJ2-7 | TRBV5-5 | CASSLAGGTSGYEQYF
TRBJ2-5 | TRBV7-3 | CASSFHPPVREETQYF
TRBJ1-1 | TRBV6-6 | CASSRDSDTEAFF
TRBJ2-5 | TRBV18 | CASSERLEETQYF
TRBJ2-1 | TRBV5-1 | CASSAGQGSHNEQFF
TRBJ2-5 | TRBV5-1 | CASSGEGSEGETQYF
TRBJ2-1 | TRBV5-1 | CASSLAPGQGTDEQFF
TRBJ1-2 | TRBV6-6 | CASSLYMWGGYTF
TRBJ2-7 | TRBV6-1 | CASSENAYEQYF
TRBJ2-3 | TRBV5-1 | CASSLRDRSTDTQYF
TRBJ1-6 | TRBV28 | CASSLQGSPLHF
TRBJ2-3 | TRBV5-4 | CASSQGRGEDTQYF
TRBJ1-1 | TRBV5-1 | CASSHQGTATRGTEAFF
TRBJ1-4 | TRBV7-9 | CASGRGNEKLFF